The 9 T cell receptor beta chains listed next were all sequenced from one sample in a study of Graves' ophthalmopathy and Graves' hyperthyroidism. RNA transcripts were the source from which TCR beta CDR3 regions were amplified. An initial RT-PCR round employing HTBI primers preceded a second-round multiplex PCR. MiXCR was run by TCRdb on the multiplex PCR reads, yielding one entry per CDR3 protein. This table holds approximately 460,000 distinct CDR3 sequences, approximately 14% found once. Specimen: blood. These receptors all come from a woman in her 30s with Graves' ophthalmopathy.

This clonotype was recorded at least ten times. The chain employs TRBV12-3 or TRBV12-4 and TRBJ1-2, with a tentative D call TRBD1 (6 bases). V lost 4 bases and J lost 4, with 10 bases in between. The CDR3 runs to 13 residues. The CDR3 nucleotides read TGTGCCAGCAGTTACAGGGATGGCTATGGCTACACCTTC. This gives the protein CASSYRDGYGYTF.

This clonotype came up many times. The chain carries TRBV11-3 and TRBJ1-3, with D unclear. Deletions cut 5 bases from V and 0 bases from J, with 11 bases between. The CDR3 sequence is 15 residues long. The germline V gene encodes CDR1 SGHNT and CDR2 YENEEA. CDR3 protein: CASSQFGYSGNTIYF. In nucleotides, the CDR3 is TGTGCCAGCAGCCAATTCGGATACTCTGGAAACACCATATATTTT.

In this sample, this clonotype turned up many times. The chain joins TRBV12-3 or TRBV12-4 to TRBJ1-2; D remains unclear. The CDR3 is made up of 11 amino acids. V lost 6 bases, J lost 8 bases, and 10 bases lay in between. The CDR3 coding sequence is TGTGCCAGCAGGCATCGAGGGGGCTACACCTTC. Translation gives CASRHRGGYTF.

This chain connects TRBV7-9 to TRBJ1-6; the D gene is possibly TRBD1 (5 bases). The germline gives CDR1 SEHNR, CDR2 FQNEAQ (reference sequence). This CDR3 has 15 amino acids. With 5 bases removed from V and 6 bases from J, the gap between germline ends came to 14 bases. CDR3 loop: CASSPEGLGNSPLHF. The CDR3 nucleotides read TGTGCCAGCAGCCCCGAGGGGTTAGGTAATTCACCCCTCCACTTT.

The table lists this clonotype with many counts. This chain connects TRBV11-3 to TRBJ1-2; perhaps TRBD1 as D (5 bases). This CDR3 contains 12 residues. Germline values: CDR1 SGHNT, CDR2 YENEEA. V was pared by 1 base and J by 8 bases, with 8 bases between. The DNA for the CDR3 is TGTGCCAGCAGCTTAGTTAGGGGCGGCTACACCTTC. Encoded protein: CASSLVRGGYTF. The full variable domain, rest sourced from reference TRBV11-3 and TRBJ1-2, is EAGVVQSPRYKIIEKKQPVAFWCNPISGHNTLYWYLQNLGQGPELLIRYENEEAVDDSQLPKDRFSAERLKGVDSTLKIQPAELGDSAVYLCASSLVRGGYTFGSGTRLTVV.

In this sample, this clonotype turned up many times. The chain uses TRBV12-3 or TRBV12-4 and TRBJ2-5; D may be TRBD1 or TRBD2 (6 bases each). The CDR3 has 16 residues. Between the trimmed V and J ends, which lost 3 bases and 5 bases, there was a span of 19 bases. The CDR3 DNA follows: TGTGCCAGCAGTTTTTCGAGGGGGGAGGCCAGGGAGACCCAGTACTTC. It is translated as CASSFSRGEARETQYF.

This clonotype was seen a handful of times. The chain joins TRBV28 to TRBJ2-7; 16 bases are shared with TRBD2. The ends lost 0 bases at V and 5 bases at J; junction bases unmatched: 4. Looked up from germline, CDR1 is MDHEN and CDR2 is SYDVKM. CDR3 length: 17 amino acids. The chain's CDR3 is CASSLWGTSGRGHEQYF. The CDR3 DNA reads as TGTGCCAGCAGTTTATGGGGGACTAGCGGGAGGGGCCACGAGCAGTACTTC.

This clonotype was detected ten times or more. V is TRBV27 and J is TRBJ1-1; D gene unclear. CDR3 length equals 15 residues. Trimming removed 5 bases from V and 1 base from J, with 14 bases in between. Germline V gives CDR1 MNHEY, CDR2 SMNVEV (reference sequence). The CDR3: CASSLVRGGNTEAFF. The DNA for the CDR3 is TGTGCCAGCAGTCTAGTGCGGGGAGGGAACACTGAAGCTTTCTTT.

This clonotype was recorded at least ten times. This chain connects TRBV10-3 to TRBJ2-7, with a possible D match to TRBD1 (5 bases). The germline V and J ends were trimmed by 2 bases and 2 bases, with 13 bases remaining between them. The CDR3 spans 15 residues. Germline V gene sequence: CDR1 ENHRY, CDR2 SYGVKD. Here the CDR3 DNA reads TGTGCCATCAGTGAGGAGGTCAGGGCCCCCTACGAGCAGTACTTC. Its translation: CAISEEVRAPYEQYF.